A single sample is the source of the 14 T cell receptor beta chains below, sequenced in a study of cytomegalovirus exposure and HLA in healthy donors. Both 60 Vbeta primers and 13 Jbeta primers went into the PCR. Sequenced by immunoSEQ multiplex PCR; TCRdb stores in-frame clones only, minus some. The table lists around 140,000 clones, 60% to 85% of them singletons. The sample comprised PBMCs. These receptor sequences come from a man between 35 and 55 years old in good health and CMV-seronegative.

The rearrangement joins TRBV7-3 to TRBJ1-1; 9 bases map to TRBD1. Germline V lookup: CDR1 SGHTA, CDR2 FQGTGA. The CDR3 totals 14 residues. V lost 4 bases, J lost 6 bases, and 6 bases stayed unmatched. DNA for the CDR3: TGTGCCAGCAGCTCGGGACAGGGTGACGCTGAAGCTTTCTTT. It yields the protein CASSSGQGDAEAFF. The whole variable domain, remainder taken from reference TRBV7-3 and TRBJ1-1, is GAGVSQTPSNKVTEKGKYVELRCDPISGHTALYWYRQSLGQGPEFLIYFQGTGAADDSGLPNDRFFAVRPEGSVSTLKIQRTERGDSAVYLCASSSGQGDAEAFFGQGTRLTVV.

The rearrangement links TRBV6-5 to TRBJ1-1; D gene unclear. This CDR3 comprises 14 residues. Germline lookup yields CDR1 MNHEY and CDR2 SVGAGI. V was pared by 8 bases and J by 1 base, with 14 bases between. The DNA of the CDR3 is TGTGCCAGCGTCTCGGCGGGTACGAACACTGAAGCTTTCTTT. Its protein product is CASVSAGTNTEAFF.

V gene TRBV19 combines with J gene TRBJ2-1, with 10 bases aligning to TRBD2. V dropped 3 bases and J dropped 3; count of bases not matched to a gene: 20. This CDR3 comprises 21 residues. The germline V gene has CDR1 LNHDA and CDR2 SQIVND (reference sequence). The CDR3 protein is CASSIPPTGTGLAVLYNEQFF. Here the CDR3 DNA reads TGTGCCAGTAGTATTCCCCCTACCGGGACAGGACTAGCGGTACTCTACAATGAGCAGTTCTTC.

The rearrangement uses TRBV13 and TRBJ2-1; 7 bases map to TRBD2. Germline CDR1 and CDR2: PRHDT and FYEKMQ (reference sequence). V dropped 5 bases and J dropped 4; count of bases not matched to a gene: 5. This CDR3 comprises 14 residues. The CDR3 sequence: CASSPQAGYNEQFF. CDR3 nucleotide sequence: TGTGCCAGCAGCCCCCAAGCGGGATACAATGAGCAGTTCTTC.

The rearrangement joins TRBV30 to TRBJ2-7; perhaps TRBD1 as D (5 bases). Germline-derived CDR1 and CDR2 are GTSNPN and SVGIG (reference sequence). CDR3 length: 12 amino acids. V dropped 2 bases and J dropped 7 bases, with 12 bases sitting between them. The CDR3, as DNA: TGTGCCTGGAGTTTGTGGGGCTGGGAGCAGTACTTC. The encoded protein is CAWSLWGWEQYF.

Comments on this clone: The same CDR3 can be traced to other DNA sequences in this sample. The chain's CDR3 is CASSYRVQETQYF. The CDR3 nucleotides read TGTGCCAGCAGTTACAGGGTTCAAGAGACCCAGTACTTC. The chain recombines TRBV7-2 with TRBJ2-5; D possibly corresponds to TRBD1 (6 bases). This CDR3 has 13 amino acids. From germline, CDR1 is SGHTA and CDR2 FQGNSA. V was pared by 6 bases and J by 2 bases, with 10 bases between.

The rearrangement links TRBV5-5 to TRBJ1-3; 8 positions match TRBD1. V was clipped by 4 bases and J by 0 bases; unmatched bases: 6. CDR1 is SGHKS and CDR2 is YYEKEE in the germline V gene (reference sequence). This CDR3 region has 16 residues. CDR3 in DNA: TGTGCCAGCAGCCTGTCCGGGACAGGCTCTGGAAACACCATATATTTT. Encoded protein: CASSLSGTGSGNTIYF.

The chain couples TRBV5-1 to TRBJ1-6; 10 bases map to TRBD1. V gave up 4 bases and J gave up 10 bases; unmatched junction bases: 11. The CDR3 has 16 residues. From germline, CDR1 is SGHRS and CDR2 YFSETQ. The CDR3: CASSKSSGTGESPLHF. CDR3 coding DNA: TGCGCCAGCAGCAAATCGTCCGGGACAGGGGAATCACCCCTCCACTTT.

The J gene is TRBJ1-5, the V gene TRBV27; D may be TRBD1 (6 bases). Germline lookup yields CDR1 MNHEY and CDR2 SMNVEV (reference sequence). V was trimmed by 5 bases and J by 2 bases, leaving 25 bases between them. The length of the CDR3 is 19 residues. CDR3 residues: CASSHRAVDPRTGNQPQHF. DNA of the CDR3: TGTGCCAGCAGTCACAGGGCGGTGGACCCTCGGACGGGCAATCAGCCCCAGCATTTT.

This chain uses TRBV7-9 with TRBJ2-7; 7 bases map to TRBD1. The ends lost 5 bases at V and 2 bases at J; junction bases unmatched: 6. This CDR3 is 14 amino acids long. Germline V gene sequence: CDR1 SEHNR, CDR2 FQNEAQ (reference sequence). The DNA for the CDR3 is TGTGCCAGCAGCCAAACGGACAGGCCCTACGAGCAGTACTTC. It specifies CASSQTDRPYEQYF.

The sample holds one count of this clone. The chain uses TRBV19 and TRBJ2-7; the D gene is possibly TRBD1 (5 bases). The germline V gene encodes CDR1 LNHDA and CDR2 SQIVND (reference sequence). The CDR3 is made up of 13 amino acids. Trimming took 3 bases from V and 4 from J, leaving 10 bases between them. CDR3 sequence reads: CASSIQGRYEQYF. Here the CDR3 DNA reads TGTGCCAGTAGTATCCAGGGTCGGTACGAGCAGTACTTC.

The chain carries TRBV6-1 and TRBJ2-5, with 13 bases identical to TRBD2. The germline gives CDR1 MNHNS, CDR2 SASEGT. V shed 7 bases and J 2 bases; nucleotides not matched to a gene: 4. CDR3 length: 15 residues. The DNA for the CDR3 is TGTGCCAGCACCCCGGGACTAGCGGGACAAGAGACCCAGTACTTC. Translating gives CASTPGLAGQETQYF.

This chain links TRBV27 with TRBJ2-3; 7 bases map to TRBD2. V lost 3 bases to trimming and J lost 2 bases; unmatched junction nucleotides: 8. In germline, CDR1 is MNHEY, CDR2 SMNVEV (reference sequence). The CDR3 loop spans 16 amino acids. CDR3 in amino acids: CASSFRRERITDTQYF. CDR3 sequence (DNA): TGTGCCAGCAGTTTCAGGCGGGAGAGGATCACAGATACGCAGTATTTT.

The chain uses TRBV16 and TRBJ2-3; a weak D match, TRBD2 (6 bases). With 6 bases removed from V and 8 bases from J, the gap between germline ends came to 12 bases. Germline V gene data show CDR1 as KGHSY and CDR2 as FQNENV. CDR3 length equals 12 residues. The DNA for the CDR3 is TGTGCCAGCAGTGATCTAGCGTCTACGCAGTATTTT. Amino acids: CASSDLASTQYF.